The 2 T cell receptor beta chains presented below share a single source sample, sequenced in a study of blood T cell repertoires in COVID-19. Sequencing used immunoSEQ multiplex PCR; TCRdb keeps in-frame clones, though not all of them. The profile shows 400,000 to 450,000 clones, over 75% of them singletons. Sequenced: peripheral blood. The receptor set was obtained from a middle-aged woman with COVID-19, enrolled during active disease.

V is TRBV7-9 and J is TRBJ1-3; the match to TRBD1 covers 9 bases. V was clipped by 5 bases and J by 4 bases; unmatched bases: 3. Germline V gene sequence: CDR1 SEHNR, CDR2 FQNEAQ (reference sequence). The CDR3 is 14 residues long. CDR3 sequence reads: CASSGDRAGNTIYF. The CDR3 DNA reads TGTGCCAGCAGCGGGGACAGGGCGGGAAACACCATATATTTT.

The count of this clone is one. This sequence joins TRBV11-2 and TRBJ2-2, with D unclear. Germline V gives CDR1 SGHAT, CDR2 FQNNGV. V was clipped by 2 bases and J by 6 bases, with 7 bases between them. CDR3 length: 13 amino acids. The CDR3 sequence: CASSLISAGELFF. The DNA of the CDR3 is TGTGCCAGCAGCTTAATCTCCGCCGGGGAGCTGTTTTTT.